This is a list of T cell receptor beta chains from one sample in a study. TCRdb re-called the 5' RACE reads through MiXCR, storing one row per CDR3 protein. Counted here are 30,000 to 40,000 distinct CDR3 sequences, 26% occurring once; the ten biggest clones make up around 4%. Sequencing was done on a sample of naive CD4+ T cells sorted from a lymph node. These receptors were obtained from a female donor with breast cancer. Each CDR3 is given with its conserved first and last residue.

j_call	v_call	cdr3_length	cdr3_aa
TRBJ2-5	TRBV28	13	CASRSRVIGTQYF
TRBJ2-1	TRBV20-1	16	CSAGLPGELVYNGQFF
TRBJ2-3	TRBV20-1	15	CSALAGLTSTDTQYF
TRBJ2-3	TRBV3-1	15	CASSQMRESADTQYF
TRBJ1-5	TRBV7-8	14	CASSPGQINQPQHF
TRBJ2-1	TRBV5-1	13	CASSFRSPNEQFF
TRBJ2-7	TRBV4-3	13	CASSQGEFQEQYF
TRBJ1-1	TRBV9	15	CASSVGITGNTEAFF
TRBJ2-2	TRBV5-1	15	CASSLAGPNTGEPFF
TRBJ1-1	TRBV27	13	CASSFSKGNEAFF
TRBJ1-2	TRBV6-5	16	CASSYSRTGGSYGYTF
TRBJ1-2	TRBV5-1	14	CASSSEGTGAGYTF
TRBJ2-7	TRBV5-1	15	CASSLSVPTTYEQYF
TRBJ1-5	TRBV6-1	15	CASSVYQDSNQPQHF
TRBJ2-7	TRBV4-2	14	CASSQELASYEQYF
TRBJ1-2	TRBV6-6	15	CASILGLSADYGYTF
TRBJ2-5	TRBV6-5	14	CASSLSRVAETQYF
TRBJ2-1	TRBV5-1	18	CASSSSTRTYMANNEQFF
TRBJ1-1	TRBV7-6	13	CASSLLGSGEAFF
TRBJ1-5	TRBV28	15	CASSWDSGGYQPQHF
TRBJ2-1	TRBV12-3/TRBV12-4	16	CASSAGLAGGLNEQFF
TRBJ1-6	TRBV4-1	14	CASSQEDLGSPLHF
TRBJ2-2	TRBV27	17	CASRCRQDGGPTGELFF
TRBJ1-2	TRBV4-2	18	CASSQVGGANSLSYGYTF
TRBJ2-1	TRBV27	16	CASTPSTVYSYNEQFF
TRBJ1-2	TRBV20-1	13	CSARTADGYGYTF
TRBJ2-7	TRBV29-1	15	CSVARTSGSAYEQYF
TRBJ1-2	TRBV5-1	16	CASSLPQQGAISGYTF
TRBJ1-4	TRBV3-1	14	CASSQGIVREKLFF
TRBJ2-5	TRBV4-2	14	CASSQDKLQETQYF
TRBJ1-1	TRBV7-6	16	CASSLETGALNTEAFF